The TCR beta chain described here comes from a study of cytomegalovirus exposure and HLA in healthy donors. Participants comprised healthy donors of bone marrow. Study results and limitations: The classifier reportedly diagnosed cytomegalovirus status with high sensitivity and specificity. V- and J-gene trimming in TCR beta was tied to a missense DCLRE1C variant by an analysis performed later.

From germline, CDR1 is MDHEN and CDR2 SYDVKM. Losses at the gene ends were 3 bases for V and 2 bases for J; bases not matched to a gene: 6. This CDR3 contains 16 residues. Of note for this clone: Its target is unknown.

PCR amplification relied on 60 Vbeta primers (plus 13 Jbeta primers). The assay was immunoSEQ multiplex PCR, and TCRdb's table has in-frame clones only and misses some. In the table there are fewer than 250,000 clones, around 79% of which are singletons. Sequenced sample: PBMCs. The chain carries TRBV28 and TRBJ2-1; 8 positions agree with TRBD2. This receptor was taken from a man aged 18 to 29 in good health and CMV-seronegative. CDR3: CASSLTSAGAYNEQFF. Here the CDR3 DNA reads TGTGCCAGCAGTTTGACTAGCGCAGGAGCCTACAATGAGCAGTTCTTC.